The sequence of this T cell receptor (beta chain) was determined in a study of cytomegalovirus exposure and HLA in healthy donors. The primer mix had 60 Vbeta and 13 Jbeta primers. Produced via immunoSEQ multiplex PCR; TCRdb's table is partial and in-frame only. The table shows 200,000 to 300,000 clones, with 84% occurring only once. After removal of 5 bases from V and 0 bases from J, the junction contained 5 bases not matched to a gene. The CDR3 is 16 residues long. CDR1 is SGDLS and CDR2 is YYNGEE in the germline V gene. The J gene is TRBJ2-7, the V gene TRBV9; 13 bases match TRBD2. The clonotype originates from a woman in her thirties or forties in good health and CMV-seropositive. Sequenced material: PBMCs. The CDR3 here is CASSTSGRALSYEQYF. CDR3 DNA: TGTGCCAGCAGTACTAGCGGGAGGGCCCTCTCCTACGAGCAGTACTTC.